This entry features one T cell receptor (beta chain) sequence. The record originates from a study of early T cells in non-severe SARS-CoV-2 infection. Germline values: CDR1 SEHNR, CDR2 FQNEAQ (reference sequence). After removal of 5 bases from V and 6 bases from J, the junction contained 10 bases not matched to a gene. The CDR3 length is 16 residues. Attachment of unique molecular identifiers was made to individual cDNA molecules. Using its own MiXCR run on the 5' RACE reads, TCRdb lists one record per CDR3 protein. The table has over 95,000 distinct CDR3 sequences, 16% seen once. Sequences were obtained from whole blood. The TCR originated in an adult who was a healthcare worker with PCR-confirmed SARS-CoV-2 infection or an uninfected control (not recorded which). The rearrangement links TRBV7-9 to TRBJ2-1; 10 positions agree with TRBD2. CDR3 nucleotide sequence: TGTGCCAGCAGCCCGGTCGCGGGACTAGCGCGCAATGAGCAGTTCTTC. Translation gives CASSPVAGLARNEQFF.